This T cell receptor (beta chain) was sequenced during a study of blood T cell repertoires in COVID-19. Clones were sequenced by immunoSEQ multiplex PCR, and TCRdb holds only the in-frame ones, with some missing. The sample records roughly 180,000 clones, 65% to 85% being singletons. The CDR3 runs 13 residues. Germline CDR1 and CDR2: SGHNT and YYREEE (reference sequence). With 3 bases removed from V and 6 bases from J, the gap between germline ends came to 12 bases. Input material: peripheral blood. The chain links TRBV5-4 to TRBJ1-2, with D uncertain. The receptor was isolated from a woman aged 40 to 50 with COVID-19, enrolled during active disease. CDR3 residues: CASSSTGIDGYTF. The CDR3 nucleotides are TGTGCCAGCAGCTCGACCGGGATTGATGGCTACACCTTC.